This TCR beta chain stems from a study of CD8+CD57+ T cells in acquired aplastic anemia. Looking at the study overall: Sorted CD4+ and CD8+ cells yielded DNA averaging around 3 ug. Sequencing produced an average of about 10 million reads per healthy donor for CD4+ cells.

CDR3 and TCR beta VDJ profiling relied on genomic DNA as the template. TCRdb analysed the reads with MiXCR anew, one entry per CDR3 protein. The table shows some 200,000 distinct CDR3 sequences, with under 65% occurring only once. Trimming stripped 3 bases from V and 2 bases from J, with 1 base between. Germline V gene lookup returns CDR1 SGHAT and CDR2 FQNNGV. The CDR3 spans 11 residues. This clonotype was counted many times. The antigen is unknown. Study results and caveats: Patients and controls had in common 25 to 30 CD8+ CDR3 sequences. In CD8+ cells, Simpson's diversity showed no significant difference between patients and controls.

Sample: sorted CD4+, CD8+, or CD8+CD57+ T cells (not recorded which) from PBMCs. The receptor was derived from a human donor in good health. The chain has TRBV11-2 and TRBJ2-5; D uncertain. The CDR3 bases are TGTGCCAGCAGCTTGCAAGAGACCCAGTACTTC. The encoded protein is CASSLQETQYF.